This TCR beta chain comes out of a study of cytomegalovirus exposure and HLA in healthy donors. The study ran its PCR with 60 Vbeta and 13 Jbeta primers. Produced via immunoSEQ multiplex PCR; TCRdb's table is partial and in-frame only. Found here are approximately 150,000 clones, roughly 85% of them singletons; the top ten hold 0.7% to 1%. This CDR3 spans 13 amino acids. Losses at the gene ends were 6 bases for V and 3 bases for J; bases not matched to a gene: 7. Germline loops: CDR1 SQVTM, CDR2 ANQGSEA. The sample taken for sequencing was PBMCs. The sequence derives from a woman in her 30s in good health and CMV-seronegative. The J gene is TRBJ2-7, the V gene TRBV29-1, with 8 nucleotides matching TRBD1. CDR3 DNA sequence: TGCAGCGTCAGACAGGGGTTTGACTACGAGCAGTACTTC. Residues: CSVRQGFDYEQYF.